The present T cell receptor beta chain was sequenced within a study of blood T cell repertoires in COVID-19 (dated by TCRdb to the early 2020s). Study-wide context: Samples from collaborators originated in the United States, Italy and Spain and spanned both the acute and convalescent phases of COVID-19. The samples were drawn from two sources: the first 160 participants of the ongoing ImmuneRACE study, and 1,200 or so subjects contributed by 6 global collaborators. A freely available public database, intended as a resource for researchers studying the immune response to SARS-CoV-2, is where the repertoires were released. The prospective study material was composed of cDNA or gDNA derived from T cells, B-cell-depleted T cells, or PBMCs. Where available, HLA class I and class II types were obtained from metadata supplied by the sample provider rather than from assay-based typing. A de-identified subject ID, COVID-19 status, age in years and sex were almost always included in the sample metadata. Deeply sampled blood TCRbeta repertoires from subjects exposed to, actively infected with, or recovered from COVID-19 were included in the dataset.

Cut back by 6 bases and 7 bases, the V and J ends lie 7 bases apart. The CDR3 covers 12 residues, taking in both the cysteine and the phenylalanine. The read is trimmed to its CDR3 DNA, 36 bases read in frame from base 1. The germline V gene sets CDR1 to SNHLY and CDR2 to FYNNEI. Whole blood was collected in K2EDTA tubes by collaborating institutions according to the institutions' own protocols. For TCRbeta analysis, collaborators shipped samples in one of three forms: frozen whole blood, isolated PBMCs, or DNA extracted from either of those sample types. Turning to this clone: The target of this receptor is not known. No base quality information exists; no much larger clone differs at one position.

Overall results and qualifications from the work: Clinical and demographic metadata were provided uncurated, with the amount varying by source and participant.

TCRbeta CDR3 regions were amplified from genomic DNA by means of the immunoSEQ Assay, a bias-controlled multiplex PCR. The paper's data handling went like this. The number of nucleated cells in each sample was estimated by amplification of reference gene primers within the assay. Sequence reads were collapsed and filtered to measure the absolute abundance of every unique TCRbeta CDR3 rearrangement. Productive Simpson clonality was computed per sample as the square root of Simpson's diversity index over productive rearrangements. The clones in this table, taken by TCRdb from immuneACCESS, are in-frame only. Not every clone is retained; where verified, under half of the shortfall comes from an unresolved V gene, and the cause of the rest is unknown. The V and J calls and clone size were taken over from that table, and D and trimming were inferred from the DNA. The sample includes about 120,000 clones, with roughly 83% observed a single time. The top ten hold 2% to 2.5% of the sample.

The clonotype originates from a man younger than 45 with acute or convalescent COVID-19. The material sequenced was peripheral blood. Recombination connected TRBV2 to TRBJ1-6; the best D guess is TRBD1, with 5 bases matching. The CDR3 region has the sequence CASRQANSPLHF. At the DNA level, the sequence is TGTGCCAGCAGACAGGCGAATTCACCCCTCCACTTT.